The sequence of this TCR beta chain was determined in a study of OX40 agonist ivuxolimab in advanced cancers. Systemic immunosuppression or a history of autoimmune disease excluded patients. Points on this clone: Its target is not known.

This CDR3 spans 17 amino acids. In germline, CDR1 is SGDLS, CDR2 YYNGEE. V shed 1 base, J shed 7 bases, and the junction held 11 bases outside the gene matches. Only in-frame clones appear in the TCRdb table, and some are missing; sequencing was by immunoSEQ multiplex PCR. The sample has 50,000 to 65,000 clones, over 65% seen once. Study results and caveats: No antigen was identified for the clonally expanded peripheral T cells.

The rearrangement uses TRBV9 and TRBJ2-1, with 10 bases that match TRBD2. The specimen was CD4+ or CD8+ T cells sorted from blood, collected in a trial of the OX40 agonist ivuxolimab. The clonotype was recovered from an adult with an advanced solid tumor such as melanoma, head and neck, liver or kidney cancer. In DNA, the CDR3 is TGTGCCAGCAGCGTATCCCCTACCCTAGCGGGAGAGAATGAGCAGTTCTTC. Translation gives CASSVSPTLAGENEQFF. The full variable domain, completed using reference TRBV9 and TRBJ2-1, is DSGVTQTPKHLITATGQRVTLRCSPRSGDLSVYWYQQSLDQGLQFLIQYYNGEERAKGNILERFSAQQFPDLHSELNLSSLELGDSALYFCASSVSPTLAGENEQFFGPGTRLTVL.